This passage covers 25 T cell receptor beta chains from one sample sequenced in a study of human T cells and chemical hapten exposure. TCRdb recomputed calls from the RACE reads with MiXCR, one row per CDR3 protein. The table lists tens of thousands of distinct CDR3 sequences, approximately 6.7% of them singletons, with about 1.5% in the top ten. Indicated time point: pre-sensitization, week 0. Treatment described: therapeutic diphenylcyclopropenone sensitization with weekly scalp DPC. Sample: whole blood, taken in connection with sensitization to the hapten diphenylcyclopropenone (DPC). These receptors all stem from a woman aged 25-40 years with alopecia areata. Some clones in this sample may be carry-over from other donors' samples.

This clonotype showed up many times. The chain is built from TRBV2 and TRBJ1-6; no definite D call. The CDR3 contains 15 residues. Germline values: CDR1 SNHLY, CDR2 FYNNEI. The V end was cut by 0 bases, the J end by 7 bases, with 10 bases between. Here the CDR3 DNA reads TGTGCCAGCAGTGAAGCGGGTCGGTGGAATTCACCCCTCCACTTT. This translates into CASSEAGRWNSPLHF.

The CDR3 spells CASSSTGSHGYTF. The DNA of the CDR3 is TGTGCCAGCAGCTCCACAGGGTCCCATGGCTACACCTTC. The V call is TRBV5-4, the J call TRBJ1-2; maybe TRBD1 (6 bases). The CDR3 consists of 13 residues. Trimming shortened V by 3 bases and J by 6 bases, and 12 bases separated the two germline ends. Germline CDR1 SGHNT, CDR2 YYREEE (reference sequence). The whole variable domain, filled in from reference TRBV5-4 and TRBJ1-2, reads ETGVTQSPTHLIKTRGQQVTLRCSSQSGHNTVSWYQQALGQGPQFIFQYYREEENGRGNFPPRFSGLQFPNYSSELNVNALELDDSALYLCASSSTGSHGYTFGSGTRLTVV.

This clonotype was counted only a few times. V gene TRBV3-1 combines with J gene TRBJ2-5; D tentatively reads TRBD1 or TRBD2 (5 bases each). Trimming took off 0 bases at V and 1 base at J, with 12 bases between the two ends. Germline CDR1 reads LGHDT; CDR2 reads YNNKEL (reference sequence). The CDR3 is 16 residues long. CDR3 region: CASSQESGTRQETQYF. CDR3 in DNA: TGTGCCAGCAGCCAAGAGTCGGGGACCCGCCAAGAGACCCAGTACTTC.

This clonotype showed up many times. The V gene is TRBV29-1, the J gene TRBJ1-2; TRBD1 might be the D (6 bases). This CDR3 spans 12 amino acids. Per germline, CDR1 SQVTM and CDR2 ANQGSEA. Trimming cost V 4 bases and J 6 bases, with 12 bases left between them. The CDR3 DNA reads as TGCAGCGTTGGTAGGACAGCGAATGGCTACACCTTC. Translation: CSVGRTANGYTF.

This clonotype came up a few times. The chain combines TRBV28 with TRBJ2-1, with 9 bases matching TRBD2. The trim removed 6 bases at V and 1 base at J, leaving 10 bases unmatched. Germline V CDR1 and CDR2: MDHEN, SYDVKM. The CDR3 consists of 17 residues. CDR3 sequence reads: CASSSLASGVSYNEQFF. Written as DNA, the CDR3 is TGTGCCAGCAGCTCCCTGGCTAGCGGGGTGTCCTACAATGAGCAGTTCTTC.

This clonotype was counted many times. The chain uses TRBV5-6 and TRBJ2-7, with D unresolved. The length of the CDR3 is 13 residues. Looked up from germline, CDR1 is SGHDT and CDR2 is YYEEEE. Deletions cut 4 bases from V and 8 bases from J, with 16 bases between. The CDR3 DNA reads as TGTGCCAGCAGCCCTCGCATGGGTCGTAAGCAGTACTTC. Amino acid sequence: CASSPRMGRKQYF.

This clonotype was counted many times. The chain carries TRBV7-9 and TRBJ1-5; possibly TRBD1 for D (5 bases). The V gene lost 4 bases and the J gene lost 4 bases, with 5 bases spanning the gap. The germline V gene has CDR1 SEHNR and CDR2 FQNEAQ (reference sequence). The CDR3 totals 12 residues. CDR3 amino acids: CASSWGNQPQHF. The DNA for the CDR3 is TGTGCCAGCAGCTGGGGGAATCAGCCCCAGCATTTT.

This sequence joins TRBV5-1 and TRBJ1-1, with D unclear. V was cut by 6 bases and J by 3 bases, with 6 bases left in between. CDR1 SGHRS and CDR2 YFSETQ come from the germline V gene. This CDR3 is built from 11 residues. DNA for the CDR3: TGCGCCAGCAAGATGGACACTGAAGCTTTCTTT. Translating gives CASKMDTEAFF.

This clonotype was recorded at least ten times. The chain links TRBV12-3 or TRBV12-4 to TRBJ1-1; D remains unclear. V was shortened by 3 bases and J by 5 bases, with 13 bases between the two germline ends. The CDR3 spans 14 residues. CDR3 DNA sequence: TGTGCCAGCAGTTTGGGCCCGGGAGGGACTGAAGCTTTCTTT. Its protein product is CASSLGPGGTEAFF.

This clonotype was found a few times. The chain has TRBV7-2 and TRBJ1-4; the D is unclear. This CDR3 is 16 amino acids long. V dropped 5 bases and J dropped 0 bases, with 13 bases sitting between them. CDR1 is SGHTA, CDR2 FQGNSA, per germline. The CDR3 spells CASSLDRLATNEKLFF. CDR3 nucleotides: TGTGCCAGCAGCCTTGATCGCCTTGCAACTAATGAAAAACTGTTTTTT.

In DNA, the CDR3 is TGCGCCAGCAGCCCCCGGGGGGGCGCAGATACGCAGTATTTT. This translates into CASSPRGGADTQYF. V usage is TRBV5-1 and J usage is TRBJ2-3; 8 bases map to TRBD2. J was trimmed by 4 bases and V by 4 bases; bases with no gene match: 5. Per the germline V gene, CDR1 is SGHRS and CDR2 is YFSETQ. This CDR3 is built from 14 residues.

This clonotype was observed a handful of times. The gene calls are TRBV2 and TRBJ2-3; 7 bases fit TRBD2. CDR3 size: 14 residues. Germline trimming cut 0 bases from V and 5 bases from J; bases unmatched to any gene: 2. Germline CDR1 is SNHLY and CDR2 is FYNNEI. The CDR3 loop is CASSEAGGEDTQYF. The CDR3 DNA is TGTGCCAGCAGTGAAGCTGGGGGGGAAGATACGCAGTATTTT.

This clonotype was seen many times. The V call is TRBV20-1, the J call TRBJ2-1; weak D call: TRBD2 (6 bases). Trimming removed 0 bases from V and 2 bases from J, with 11 bases in between. The CDR3 length is 15 residues. From germline, CDR1 is DFQATT and CDR2 SNEGSKA (reference sequence). CDR3: CSARDQRTTYNEQFF. The DNA for the CDR3 is TGCAGTGCTAGAGATCAAAGGACTACCTACAATGAGCAGTTCTTC.

Turning to this clonotype: At one of its ends the junction is not consistent with the germline gene, which may arise from a read error. Written as DNA, the CDR3 is TGTGCCAGCACTCGCCGGGACCCTGGTGCCTTC. It specifies CASTRRDPGAF. V and J are TRBV2 and TRBJ1-2; perhaps TRBD1 as D (5 bases). Germline V lookup: CDR1 SNHLY, CDR2 FYNNEI. CDR3 length: 11 amino acids.

This clonotype was seen repeatedly, ten times or more. The rearrangement joins TRBV5-4 to TRBJ2-7; D perhaps matches TRBD2 (5 bases). The CDR3 is 14 amino acids. Per the germline V gene, CDR1 is SGHNT and CDR2 is YYREEE (reference sequence). Trimming stripped 4 bases from V and 4 bases from J, with 15 bases between. CDR3 DNA sequence: TGTGCCAGCAGCCCGGGGAGCCCAAGATACGAGCAGTACTTC. Translated: CASSPGSPRYEQYF.

This clonotype showed up many times. The chain recombines TRBV30 with TRBJ1-6, with a weak D call TRBD1 (5 bases). Germline lookup yields CDR1 GTSNPN and CDR2 SVGIG (reference sequence). V was trimmed by 1 base and J by 2 bases, leaving 12 bases between them. The CDR3 extends over 16 amino acids. The CDR3 nucleotides read TGTGCCTGGAGTGCTTCAGGGTTCACCTATAATTCACCCCTCCACTTT. Encoded protein: CAWSASGFTYNSPLHF.

This clonotype was seen at least ten times. The chain is built from TRBV14 and TRBJ1-2; TRBD1 might be the D (5 bases). Germline CDR1 and CDR2: SGHDN and FVKESK. This CDR3 has 13 residues. Trimming pared 4 bases from V and 8 bases from J, leaving 14 bases between. The CDR3 region is CASSPREGRGYTF. The CDR3, as DNA: TGTGCCAGCAGCCCGCGGGAGGGGCGAGGCTACACCTTC.

Ten or more counts support this clonotype. This sequence joins TRBV20-1 and TRBJ1-4, with a possible D match to TRBD1 (6 bases). The CDR3 has 15 residues. Trimming removed 4 bases at V and 2 bases at J, with 14 bases between. Germline CDR1 is DFQATT and CDR2 is SNEGSKA (reference sequence). The CDR3 nucleotides read TGCAGTGCTATTGAACAGGGACGGACTAATGAAAAACTGTTTTTT. Translated, it gives CSAIEQGRTNEKLFF.

This clonotype was found many times. The rearrangement links TRBV13 to TRBJ2-1; 7 bases agree with TRBD1. CDR1 is PRHDT and CDR2 is FYEKMQ in the germline V gene (reference sequence). The ends lost 5 bases at V and 10 bases at J; junction bases unmatched: 11. This CDR3 contains 14 residues. The CDR3 nucleotides read TGTGCCAGCAGCACCTCGTACAGGGGAAAGGAGCAGTTCTTC. It codes for CASSTSYRGKEQFF.

V is TRBV20-1 and J is TRBJ1-2; D is unresolved. Trimming took 0 bases from V and 5 from J, leaving 10 bases between them. The CDR3 has 13 amino acids. CDR1 is DFQATT, CDR2 SNEGSKA, per germline (reference sequence). CDR3: CSARDRGRYGYTF. The CDR3 DNA sequence: TGCAGTGCTAGAGATCGGGGTCGGTATGGCTACACCTTC.

In its sample, this clonotype ranks as medium-sized. V is TRBV7-9 and J is TRBJ1-5; 7 nucleotides line up with TRBD1. With 1 base clipped from V and 0 bases from J, the junction kept 12 bases outside the gene matches. The length of the CDR3 is 19 residues. Germline V gene data show CDR1 as SEHNR and CDR2 as FQNEAQ (reference sequence). The CDR3 bases are TGTGCCAGCAGCTTAGAACAACGGGACAGCGACTATAGCAATCAGCCCCAGCATTTT. Protein: CASSLEQRDSDYSNQPQHF.

This clonotype was seen many times. This sequence joins TRBV12-3 or TRBV12-4 and TRBJ2-3, with TRBD2 matching 15 bases. Losses at the gene ends were 6 bases for V and 5 bases for J; bases not matched to a gene: 6. The CDR3 contains 16 residues. CDR3 region: CASSRTSGGAVDTQYF. The CDR3 coding sequence is TGTGCCAGCAGCCGGACTAGCGGGGGGGCGGTAGATACGCAGTATTTT.

This clonotype has a count of ten or more. The chain employs TRBV7-3 and TRBJ2-3; 9 bases fit TRBD2. The J segment lost 5 bases and the V segment lost 4 bases, leaving 7 bases of the junction unmatched. The CDR3 consists of 15 residues. CDR1 SGHTA and CDR2 FQGTGA come from the germline V gene. This CDR3 is CASSSGRGGLDTQYF. Here the CDR3 DNA reads TGTGCCAGCAGCTCCGGGCGGGGGGGATTAGATACGCAGTATTTT.

The table lists this clonotype with many counts. The rearrangement uses TRBV5-5 and TRBJ1-1; TRBD1 might be the D (5 bases). From germline, CDR1 is SGHKS and CDR2 YYEKEE (reference sequence). This CDR3 region has 18 residues. V shed 0 bases and J shed 3 bases, with 21 bases lying between them. Written as DNA, the CDR3 is TGTGCCAGCAGCTTGGCCCCCGGGACCTACCAAGCGGACACTGAAGCTTTCTTT. This translates into CASSLAPGTYQADTEAFF.

This clonotype has at least ten counts. This chain uses TRBV5-1 with TRBJ2-1; D is possibly TRBD1 (6 bases). The length of the CDR3 is 13 residues. Trimming removed 2 bases at V and 5 bases at J, with 8 bases between. Germline CDR1 SGHRS, CDR2 YFSETQ. CDR3 region: CASSFGQNNEQFF. Here the CDR3 DNA reads TGCGCCAGCAGCTTTGGACAGAACAATGAGCAGTTCTTC.